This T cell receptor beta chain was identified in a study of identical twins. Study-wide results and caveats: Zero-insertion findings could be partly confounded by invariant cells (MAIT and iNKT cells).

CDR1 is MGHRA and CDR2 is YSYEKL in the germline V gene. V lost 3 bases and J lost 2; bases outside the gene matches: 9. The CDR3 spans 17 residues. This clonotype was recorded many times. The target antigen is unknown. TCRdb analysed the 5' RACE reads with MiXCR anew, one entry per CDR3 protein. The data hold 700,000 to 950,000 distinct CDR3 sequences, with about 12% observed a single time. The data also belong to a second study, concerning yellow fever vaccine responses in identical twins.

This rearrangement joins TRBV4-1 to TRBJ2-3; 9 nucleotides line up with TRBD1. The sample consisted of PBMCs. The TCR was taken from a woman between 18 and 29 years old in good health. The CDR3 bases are TGCGCCAGCAGCCAGACCGGGACAGGGATTCCCACAGATACGCAGTATTTT. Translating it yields CASSQTGTGIPTDTQYF.